These T cell receptor beta chains were read from a single sample in a study of blood T cell repertoires in COVID-19. Method: immunoSEQ multiplex PCR; TCRdb's copy keeps in-frame clones and lacks some. The repertoire includes about 200,000 clones, 80% to 90% of them detected once, and roughly 7.6% sits in the top ten. The sequenced material came from peripheral blood. The origin of the receptors is a woman between 45 and 60 years old with active or convalescent COVID-19. CDR3s include the opening cysteine and the closing phenylalanine or tryptophan. A D gene is named only where the DNA matches it firmly. Only some rows state a clone size, as once, few, many or a class for expanded clones.

J | D | V | size | DNA | CDR3
TRBJ1-1 | . | TRBV5-1 | . | TGCGCCAGCAGCGCCGATAATAGGAACACTGAAGCTTTCTTT | CASSADNRNTEAFF
TRBJ2-1 | . | TRBV2 | . | TGTGCCAGCACGGGGGGCTTTACCTCCTACAATGAGCAGTTCTTC | CASTGGFTSYNEQFF
TRBJ2-5 | . | TRBV19 | . | TGTGCCAGTAGTATAGTTCGGGGGTCGAGGGAGACCCAGTACTTC | CASSIVRGSRETQYF
TRBJ1-5 | TRBD1 | TRBV3-1/TRBV3-2 | . | TGTGCCAGCAGCCAAGCAGGGGGCGGTCAGCCCCAGCATTTT | CASSQAGGGQPQHF
TRBJ2-7 | TRBD2 | TRBV6-8 | . | TGTGCCAGCAGTTACCTAGGACTAGCCGGCTACGAGCAGTACTTC | CASSYLGLAGYEQYF
TRBJ1-2 | TRBD1 | TRBV2 | . | TGTGCCAGCAGTCTGACAGGGGCAGATGGCTACACCTTC | CASSLTGADGYTF
TRBJ2-3 | . | TRBV6-1 | . | TGTGCCAGCAGTGAAGGGGACATTAGCACAGATACGCAGTATTTT | CASSEGDISTDTQYF
TRBJ1-1 | TRBD1 | TRBV18 | few | TGTGCCAGCTCACAGACAGGGGTGAACACTGAAGCTTTCTTT | CASSQTGVNTEAFF
TRBJ1-6 | TRBD1 | TRBV6-5 | . | TGTGCCAGCACCGGGGACAGGGGTTATAATTCACCCCTCCACTTT | CASTGDRGYNSPLHF
TRBJ1-5 | . | TRBV28 | few | TGTGCCAGCAGTTCACCGCAGGGGAGGGCAGGGCCCCAGCATTTT | CASSSPQGRAGPQHF
TRBJ1-2 | . | TRBV6-2/TRBV6-3 | once | TGTGCCAGCAGTCACCCCCCAGCTAACTATGGCTACACCTTC | CASSHPPANYGYTF
TRBJ1-4 | TRBD1 | TRBV28 | . | TGTGCCAGCAGTCCCGGGACAGGCAACAATGGTCGTGGAAAACTGTTTTTT | CASSPGTGNNGRGKLFF
TRBJ2-6 | . | TRBV29-1 | few | TGCAGCGTTGCCGAAAGAGCCTCTGGGGCCAACGTCCTGACTTTC | CSVAERASGANVLTF
TRBJ1-2 | TRBD1 | TRBV19 | . | TGTGCCAGTAGTCCATGGACAGGGGAAGGCTACACCTTC | CASSPWTGEGYTF
TRBJ2-1 | . | TRBV5-1 | few | TGCGCCAGCAGTCCACAAATTTCAGCCTACAATGAGCAGTTCTTC | CASSPQISAYNEQFF
TRBJ1-5 | . | TRBV5-5 | . | TGTGCCAGCAGCTTGGCCGGTAACGGCAATCAGCCCCAGCATTTT | CASSLAGNGNQPQHF
TRBJ2-3 | . | TRBV19 | . | TGTGCCAGTAGTATTGGACAGTTCCAAGATACGCAGTATTTT | CASSIGQFQDTQYF
TRBJ1-2 | . | TRBV30 | . | TGTGCCTGGAGTGTACGGCGGGGACGGAGCTATGGCTACACCTTC | CAWSVRRGRSYGYTF
TRBJ2-1 | TRBD2 | TRBV24-1 | . | TGTGCCACCAGCCGGGGGGGGACAAGCGATGAGCAGTTCTTC | CATSRGGTSDEQFF
TRBJ1-2 | . | TRBV25-1 | . | TGTGCCAGCAGTGACCCAAACAGGCCCAGCTATGGCTACACCTTC | CASSDPNRPSYGYTF
TRBJ2-3 | . | TRBV11-2 | . | TGTGCCAGCAGCCTTTTTAGCAGAGATACGCAGTATTTT | CASSLFSRDTQYF
TRBJ2-1 | TRBD2 | TRBV27 | once | TGTGCCAGCAGTTTATCGGGGACTAGCGGGACTAATGAGCAGTTCTTC | CASSLSGTSGTNEQFF
TRBJ1-6 | . | TRBV19 | few | TGTGCCAGTAGTAAAGGGGAGGCGTGGTCACAGAATTCACCCCTCCACTTT | CASSKGEAWSQNSPLHF
TRBJ1-4 | TRBD1 | TRBV12-5 | . | TGTGCTAGTGGTGCGGGCCAACCAGGGGGAACCGAAAAACTGTTTTTT | CASGAGQPGGTEKLFF
TRBJ1-1 | . | TRBV11-2 | . | TGTGCCAGCAGCTTAGATCGGGGACTTCGAGCTTTCTTT | CASSLDRGLRAFF
TRBJ2-2 | . | TRBV24-1 | . | TGTGCCACCAGTGAAGGAGGTAACACCGGGGAGCTGTTTTTT | CATSEGGNTGELFF
TRBJ2-4 | . | TRBV6-5 | . | TGTGCCAGCAGTTACACCCCGGGACTGATTCAGTACTTC | CASSYTPGLIQYF
TRBJ1-2 | . | TRBV6-6 | . | TGTGCCAGCAGCCACAGTGACGCTAACTATGGCTACACCTTC | CASSHSDANYGYTF
TRBJ1-5 | TRBD1 | TRBV5-6 | . | TGTGCCAGCAGCGTGGGACAGGGCTTTAGCAATCAGCCCCAGCATTTT | CASSVGQGFSNQPQHF
TRBJ1-2 | TRBD1 | TRBV13 | . | TGTGCCAGCAGCGCGGACAGGGATTTTGGCTACACCTTC | CASSADRDFGYTF
TRBJ2-1 | TRBD2 | TRBV5-6 | . | TGTGCCAGCAGCTTGGATAGCGGGGGCCCCAGCTCCTACAATGAGCAGTTCTTC | CASSLDSGGPSSYNEQFF
TRBJ2-6 | TRBD2 | TRBV19 | once | TGTGCCAGCTTCCCGGGACTAGTTATCTCTGGGGCCAACGTCCTGACTTTC | CASFPGLVISGANVLTF
TRBJ1-1 | . | TRBV7-9 | . | TGTGCCAGCAGCTTCACAACGAACACTGAAGCTTTCTTT | CASSFTTNTEAFF
TRBJ1-6 | . | TRBV2 | once | TGTGCCAGCAGTGAAGTAGGGGTTGGATCACCCCTCCACTTT | CASSEVGVGSPLHF
TRBJ2-3 | . | TRBV5-5 | . | TGTGCCAGCAGTTGGGACATAGGTCCTACAGATACGCAGTATTTT | CASSWDIGPTDTQYF
TRBJ1-2 | TRBD1 | TRBV5-1 | few | TGCGCCAGCAGCTTCCGACAGGGGGCTGGCTATGGCTACACCTTC | CASSFRQGAGYGYTF
TRBJ2-7 | . | TRBV15 | . | TGTGCCACCAGCAGAGAACCCGGGACTGCGACCTACGAGCAGTACTTC | CATSREPGTATYEQYF
TRBJ1-5 | TRBD1 | TRBV10-3 | once | TGTGCCATCAGTGGCCAGGACAGGGATCAGCCCCAGCATTTT | CAISGQDRDQPQHF
TRBJ2-1 | . | TRBV18 | . | TGTGCCAGCTCACCACAGTCGACAGACAATGAGCAGTTCTTC | CASSPQSTDNEQFF
TRBJ1-2 | TRBD1 | TRBV7-9 | . | TGTGCCAGCAGCTACTGGACAGGGCAGGGAGATGGCTACACCTTC | CASSYWTGQGDGYTF
TRBJ1-3 | . | TRBV11-2 | . | TGTGGTGACTTCTCTGGAAACACCATATATTTT | CGDFSGNTIYF
TRBJ1-5 | . | TRBV19 | . | TGTGCCAGTAGTACCCAAACACAGGGGCCCCAGCATTTT | CASSTQTQGPQHF